Each of the 31 T cell receptor beta chains below was sequenced from the same sample in a study of identical twins. Using its own MiXCR run on the 5' RACE reads, TCRdb lists one record per CDR3 protein. This sample has around 680,000 distinct CDR3 sequences, with 8.6% found just once. The same sample was also studied in work on yellow fever vaccine responses in identical twins.

The sequencing input was PBMCs. These receptors were collected from a woman between 18 and 29 years old in good health.

This clonotype was counted only a few times. The V gene is TRBV7-9, the J gene TRBJ1-6, with D unclear. The CDR3 is made up of 13 amino acids. CDR1 SEHNR and CDR2 FQNEAQ come from the germline V gene (reference sequence). The germline V and J ends were trimmed by 3 bases and 7 bases, with 7 bases remaining between them. The CDR3 DNA reads as TGTGCCAGCAGCTTGACCGAGAATTCACCCCTCCACTTT. This encodes CASSLTENSPLHF.

In its sample, this clonotype was seen many times. The J gene is TRBJ1-1, the V gene TRBV5-1; 10 nucleotides agree with TRBD1. Germline assignment: CDR1 SGHRS and CDR2 YFSETQ. This CDR3 is built from 16 residues. V trimming: 7 bases; J trimming: 0 bases; junction bases outside the gene matches: 9. The CDR3 DNA sequence: TGCGCCAGCTCGGACAGGGGGACCTCCATGAACACTGAAGCTTTCTTT. This gives the protein CASSDRGTSMNTEAFF.

In this sample, this clonotype turned up a few times. The V and J genes are TRBV2 and TRBJ2-1; 8 bases fit TRBD2. The CDR3 spans 18 residues. Germline CDR1 SNHLY, CDR2 FYNNEI. V dropped 3 bases and J dropped 5; count of bases not matched to a gene: 15. The CDR3 sequence: CASSDPRWGTSIDNEQFF. In DNA, the CDR3 is TGTGCCAGCAGTGATCCGAGGTGGGGGACTAGTATCGACAATGAGCAGTTCTTC.

This clonotype has ten or more counts. The V gene is TRBV6-2 or TRBV6-3, the J gene TRBJ2-3; unclear D gene. Germline V gives CDR1 MNHEY, CDR2 SVGEGT. Trimming pared 3 bases from V and 0 bases from J, leaving 7 bases between. This CDR3 spans 14 amino acids. The chain's CDR3 is CASSYTDSTDTQYF. The DNA of the CDR3 is TGTGCCAGCAGTTATACGGACAGCACAGATACGCAGTATTTT.

This chain links TRBV25-1 with TRBJ2-1; maybe TRBD2 (6 bases). The V end was cut by 2 bases, the J end by 0 bases, with 17 bases between. CDR3 length: 18 amino acids. Germline CDR1 and CDR2: MGHDK and SYGVNS. The CDR3, as DNA: TGTGCCAGCAGTGAAACCCAGGGAGGCGGTTCCTCCTACAATGAGCAGTTCTTC. Encoded protein: CASSETQGGGSSYNEQFF.

This clonotype was counted only a few times. CDR3 coding DNA: TGTGCCAGTAACCCGGGACAGGCTGTCACGGAGACCCAGTACTTC. Amino acid sequence: CASNPGQAVTETQYF. V and J are TRBV19 and TRBJ2-5, with 8 positions matching TRBD1. The CDR3 contains 15 residues. Looked up from germline, CDR1 is LNHDA and CDR2 is SQIVND (reference sequence). After removal of 7 bases from V and 5 bases from J, the junction contained 12 bases not matched to a gene.

This clonotype has only a few counts. The chain recombines TRBV7-3 with TRBJ2-7; D might be TRBD1 or TRBD2, each matching 5 bases. This CDR3 spans 14 amino acids. With 8 bases removed from V and 0 bases from J, the gap between germline ends came to 14 bases. Germline V gene lookup returns CDR1 SGHTA and CDR2 FQGTGA. The CDR3 is CASARWGSSYEQYF. In DNA form, the CDR3 reads TGTGCCAGCGCCCGTTGGGGGAGCTCCTACGAGCAGTACTTC.

This clonotype has a handful of counts. V and J are TRBV12-3 or TRBV12-4 and TRBJ1-1, with a possible D match to TRBD1 (5 bases). This CDR3 has 14 residues. V lost 3 bases to trimming and J lost 4 bases, with 12 bases between them. CDR3 amino acids: CASSFGGVSTEAFF. The CDR3, as DNA: TGTGCCAGCAGTTTTGGAGGGGTTAGCACTGAAGCTTTCTTT.

There are a few counts of this clonotype. The V gene is TRBV4-1, the J gene TRBJ2-7; weak D call: TRBD1 (6 bases). V shed 3 bases and J shed 2 bases, with 14 bases lying between them. Germline values: CDR1 MGHRA, CDR2 YSYEKL. The CDR3 length is 15 residues. CDR3 protein: CASSHSGTKTYEQYF. In nucleotides, the CDR3 is TGCGCCAGCAGCCATTCCGGGACAAAGACCTACGAGCAGTACTTC.

The chain combines TRBV11-2 with TRBJ2-1, with TRBD2 as a possible D gene (6 bases). Germline CDR1 SGHAT, CDR2 FQNNGV. The CDR3 loop spans 16 amino acids. V was shortened by 4 bases and J by 1 base, with 14 bases between the two germline ends. DNA of the CDR3: TGTGCCAGCAGCTCCAATCCGGGACTGTCCTACAATGAGCAGTTCTTC. Protein product: CASSSNPGLSYNEQFF.

This clonotype was detected only a few times. The CDR3 is CAISESGRAYEQYF. The CDR3 DNA is TGTGCCATCAGTGAGTCGGGCAGGGCCTACGAGCAGTACTTC. The V and J genes are TRBV10-3 and TRBJ2-7, with a weak D call TRBD1 (5 bases). Germline CDR1 and CDR2: ENHRY and SYGVKD. V was pared by 0 bases and J by 2 bases, with 8 bases between. The CDR3 contains 14 residues.

This clonotype appeared a few times. The V and J genes are TRBV29-1 and TRBJ2-1, with D possibly being TRBD1 (5 bases). This CDR3 contains 13 residues. Per germline, CDR1 SQVTM and CDR2 ANQGSEA. V lost 6 bases and J lost 14, with 23 bases in between. The DNA of the CDR3 is TGCAGCGTCAAAAAGGCAGGGCCCGAAGGGGAGTTCTTC. Amino acids: CSVKKAGPEGEFF.

This clonotype was detected many times. The chain carries TRBV5-1 and TRBJ2-6, with D uncertain. The CDR3 contains 15 residues. Trimming removed 0 bases from V and 4 bases from J, with 8 bases in between. Germline V gene data show CDR1 as SGHRS and CDR2 as YFSETQ. As DNA, the CDR3 is TGCGCCAGCAGCTTGGTAGGTGACGGGGCCAACGTCCTGACTTTC. Translation: CASSLVGDGANVLTF.

This clonotype was seen ten or more times. The V call is TRBV29-1, the J call TRBJ2-1; 13 nucleotides match TRBD2. With V trimmed by 7 bases and J by 2 bases, 11 bases remained unmatched. Per germline, CDR1 SQVTM and CDR2 ANQGSEA. The CDR3 has 17 residues. This chain's CDR3 is CSGKGLAGDVPYNEQFF. DNA for the CDR3: TGCAGCGGAAAAGGACTAGCGGGAGATGTGCCCTACAATGAGCAGTTCTTC.

The chain's CDR3 is CAISESQGGNEKLFF. The CDR3 DNA is TGTGCCATCAGTGAGTCCCAGGGCGGGAATGAAAAACTGTTTTTT. The chain couples TRBV10-3 to TRBJ1-4, with a possible D match to TRBD1 (5 bases). This CDR3 comprises 15 residues. V was trimmed by 0 bases and J by 5 bases, leaving 10 bases between them. Germline V gene lookup returns CDR1 ENHRY and CDR2 SYGVKD.

J is TRBJ2-5 and V is TRBV7-2, with D perhaps TRBD1 (6 bases). CDR1 and CDR2 (germline): SGHTA, FQGNSA. The CDR3 runs to 15 residues. Between the trimmed V and J ends, which lost 2 bases and 4 bases, there was a span of 14 bases. CDR3 DNA: TGTGCCAGCAGCTTAATAGCGCGAGGGGGAGAGACCCAGTACTTC. Translation: CASSLIARGGETQYF.

This clonotype has only a few counts. The chain has TRBV5-1 and TRBJ2-3; 7 bases fit TRBD1. From germline, CDR1 is SGHRS and CDR2 YFSETQ. The CDR3 is 17 residues long. V dropped 1 base and J dropped 4; count of bases not matched to a gene: 12. CDR3 in amino acids: CASSLLGQPLGSDTQYF. As DNA, the CDR3 is TGCGCCAGCAGCTTGTTGGGACAGCCTTTAGGGTCAGATACGCAGTATTTT.

This clonotype showed up just a few times. V and J are TRBV12-3 or TRBV12-4 and TRBJ1-5; TRBD1 agrees at 9 bases. V dropped 4 bases and J dropped 9; count of bases not matched to a gene: 7. This CDR3 region has 14 residues. The CDR3 reads CASSSRQGDVPQHF. CDR3 in DNA: TGTGCCAGCAGTTCCCGACAGGGGGATGTGCCCCAGCATTTT.

The gene calls are TRBV14 and TRBJ2-7; D perhaps matches TRBD1 (6 bases). V lost 1 base to trimming and J lost 1 base, with 11 bases between them. This CDR3 has 15 residues. Germline lookup yields CDR1 SGHDN and CDR2 FVKESK. CDR3 loop: CASSQGRGRSYEQYF. DNA for the CDR3: TGTGCCAGCAGCCAAGGCAGGGGCCGATCCTACGAGCAGTACTTC.

The chain joins TRBV11-2 to TRBJ2-7, with D possibly being TRBD2 (6 bases). Trimming shortened V by 1 base and J by 1 base, and 11 bases separated the two germline ends. The CDR3 loop spans 15 amino acids. Germline V gene data show CDR1 as SGHAT and CDR2 as FQNNGV. The CDR3 region is CASSLAYGTSYEQYF. The DNA for the CDR3 is TGTGCCAGCAGCTTAGCGTATGGGACTTCCTACGAGCAGTACTTC.

This clonotype was counted at least ten times. The J gene is TRBJ2-7, the V gene TRBV3-1; 11 bases align to TRBD2. Germline lookup yields CDR1 LGHDT and CDR2 YNNKEL (reference sequence). This CDR3 contains 17 residues. Losses at the gene ends were 1 base for V and 1 base for J; bases not matched to a gene: 6. The CDR3 protein is CASSQGGTSGRSYEQYF. CDR3 DNA sequence: TGTGCCAGCAGCCAAGGTGGCACTAGCGGGAGATCCTACGAGCAGTACTTC.

The chain carries TRBV20-1 and TRBJ2-1; D may be TRBD1 (6 bases). The V gene's germline CDR1 is DFQATT and CDR2 SNEGSKA (reference sequence). The CDR3 has 12 residues. The V end was cut by 8 bases, the J end by 3 bases, with 11 bases between. The CDR3 protein is CSSGGGYNEQFF. The CDR3 coding sequence is TGCAGTAGTGGGGGCGGCTACAATGAGCAGTTCTTC.

The chain couples TRBV6-1 to TRBJ1-2; 8 bases are a match to TRBD1. J gave up 8 bases and V 0 bases, and 2 bases lay outside the gene matches. The CDR3 consists of 13 residues. Germline CDR1 reads MNHNS; CDR2 reads SASEGT. Written as DNA, the CDR3 is TGTGCCAGCAGTGAAGCCCGGACAGGGGGCTACACCTTC. Translating gives CASSEARTGGYTF.

This clonotype was detected a few times. This chain uses TRBV5-1 with TRBJ2-1; D is ambiguous. V was shortened by 0 bases and J by 3 bases, with 13 bases between the two germline ends. Germline-derived CDR1 and CDR2 are SGHRS and YFSETQ. The CDR3 has 16 residues. CDR3 bases: TGCGCCAGCAGCTTGGAAGCGACCGCAAACTACAATGAGCAGTTCTTC. It codes for CASSLEATANYNEQFF.

The chain combines TRBV4-2 with TRBJ2-1; 7 bases are a match to TRBD2. The CDR3 covers 12 residues. V trimming: 1 base; J trimming: 12 bases; junction bases outside the gene matches: 3. Germline CDR1 reads LGHNA; CDR2 reads YNFKEQ. The CDR3 region has the DNA TGTGCCAGCAGCCAAGGAGCGGGATTGCAGTTCTTC. This translates into CASSQGAGLQFF.

V usage is TRBV6-5 and J usage is TRBJ2-3; 13 bases are a match to TRBD2. Germline loops: CDR1 MNHEY, CDR2 SVGAGI. The J segment lost 3 bases and the V segment lost 0 bases, leaving 6 bases of the junction unmatched. The CDR3 sequence is 18 residues long. The CDR3 DNA is TGTGCCAGCAGTTACTCGAGGACTAGCGGGAGCTTGACAGATACGCAGTATTTT. It yields the protein CASSYSRTSGSLTDTQYF.

In this sample, this clonotype turned up many times. The V and J genes are TRBV10-3 and TRBJ1-1; D might be TRBD1 (5 bases). Germline CDR1 and CDR2: ENHRY and SYGVKD. The CDR3 length is 14 residues. Trimming shortened V by 9 bases and J by 0 bases, and 14 bases separated the two germline ends. The CDR3 protein is CAIRGQLMNTEAFF. The CDR3 DNA reads TGTGCCATTAGGGGTCAGTTAATGAACACTGAAGCTTTCTTT.

This sequence joins TRBV28 and TRBJ1-2, with D perhaps TRBD1 (5 bases). The V gene's germline CDR1 is MDHEN and CDR2 SYDVKM. V lost 9 bases, J lost 8 bases, and 13 bases lay in between. This CDR3 is built from 11 residues. Written as DNA, the CDR3 is TGTGCCAGTTTCGGGGCCCAGGGCTACACCTTC. It encodes CASFGAQGYTF.

This clonotype was detected only a few times. The chain links TRBV5-1 to TRBJ2-1; tentative D call: TRBD2 (6 bases). Germline loops: CDR1 SGHRS, CDR2 YFSETQ. This CDR3 is 14 amino acids long. V was pared by 3 bases and J by 8 bases, with 15 bases between. Here the CDR3 reads CASSWRDLGDEQFF. CDR3 bases: TGCGCCAGCAGCTGGAGGGACCTAGGGGATGAGCAGTTCTTC. Full variable domain (remainder filled in from reference TRBV5-1 and TRBJ2-1): KAGVTQTPRYLIKTRGQQVTLSCSPISGHRSVSWYQQTPGQGLQFLFEYFSETQRNKGNFPGRFSGRQFSNSRSEMNVSTLELGDSALYLCASSWRDLGDEQFFGPGTRLTVL.

This sequence joins TRBV11-1 and TRBJ1-5; TRBD1 aligns across 9 bases. Per the germline V gene, CDR1 is SGHAT and CDR2 is FQDESV (reference sequence). The CDR3 contains 18 residues. The V segment lost 5 bases and the J segment 3 bases; nucleotides outside the gene matches: 14. This chain's CDR3 is CASSPVWGGTGTNQPQHF. Written as DNA, the CDR3 is TGTGCCAGCAGCCCTGTTTGGGGTGGGACAGGGACCAATCAGCCCCAGCATTTT.

The CDR3 region has the DNA TGTGCCAGCAGCGATAGAAGCGGGAGGGCCACGGAGACCCAGTACTTC. Translating gives CASSDRSGRATETQYF. The chain links TRBV2 to TRBJ2-5; TRBD2 agrees at 10 bases. Germline-derived CDR1 and CDR2 are SNHLY and FYNNEI. Losses at the gene ends were 6 bases for V and 5 bases for J; bases not matched to a gene: 12. The CDR3 totals 16 residues.